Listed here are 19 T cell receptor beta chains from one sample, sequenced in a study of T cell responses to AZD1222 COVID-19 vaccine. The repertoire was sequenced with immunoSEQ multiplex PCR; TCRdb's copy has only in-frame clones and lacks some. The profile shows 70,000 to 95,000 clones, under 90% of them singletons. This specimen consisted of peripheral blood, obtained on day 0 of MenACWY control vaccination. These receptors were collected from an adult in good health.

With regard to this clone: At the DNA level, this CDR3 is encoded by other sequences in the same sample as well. The CDR3 here is CASSIGGRVNTEAFF. CDR3 nucleotide sequence: TGTGCCAGTAGTATAGGAGGCAGGGTGAACACTGAAGCTTTCTTT. This chain joins TRBV19 and TRBJ1-1, with TRBD1 as a possible D gene (5 bases). Germline V gene lookup returns CDR1 LNHDA and CDR2 SQIVND (reference sequence). V was trimmed by 1 base and J by 0 bases, leaving 9 bases between them. The CDR3 extends over 15 amino acids. The whole variable domain, remainder taken from reference TRBV19 and TRBJ1-1, is DGGITQSPKYLFRKEGQNVTLSCEQNLNHDAMYWYRQDPGQGLRLIYYSQIVNDFQKGDIAEGYSVSREKKESFPLTVTSAQKNPTAFYLCASSIGGRVNTEAFFGQGTRLTVV.

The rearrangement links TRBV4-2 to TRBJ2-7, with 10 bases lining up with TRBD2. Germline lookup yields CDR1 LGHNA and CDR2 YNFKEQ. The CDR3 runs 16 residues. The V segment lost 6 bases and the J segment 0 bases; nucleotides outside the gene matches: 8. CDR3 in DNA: TGTGCCAGCAGTCATCTACTAGCGGGGAGCTCCTACGAGCAGTACTTC. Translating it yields CASSHLLAGSSYEQYF.

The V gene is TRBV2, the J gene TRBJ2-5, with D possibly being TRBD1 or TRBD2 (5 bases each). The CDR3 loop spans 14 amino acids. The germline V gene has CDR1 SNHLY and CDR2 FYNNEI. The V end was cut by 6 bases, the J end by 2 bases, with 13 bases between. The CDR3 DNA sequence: TGTGCCAGCAGCCTCGGGACGGTACAAGAGACCCAGTACTTC. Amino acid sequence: CASSLGTVQETQYF.

CDR3 coding DNA: TGTGCCAGCAGCTTAGAGGACTTCCAAGAGACCCAGTACTTC. Amino acids: CASSLEDFQETQYF. This chain joins TRBV7-8 and TRBJ2-5; a weak D match, TRBD2 (5 bases). The CDR3 consists of 14 residues. The ends were cut back, 1 base at V and 1 base at J, with 7 bases in the middle. Germline CDR1 SGHVS, CDR2 FQNEAQ. The whole variable domain, remainder taken from reference TRBV7-8 and TRBJ2-5, is GAGVSQSPRYKVAKRGQDVALRCDPISGHVSLFWYQQALGQGPEFLTYFQNEAQLDKSGLPSDRFFAERPEGSVSTLKIQRTQQEDSAVYLCASSLEDFQETQYFGPGTRLLVL.

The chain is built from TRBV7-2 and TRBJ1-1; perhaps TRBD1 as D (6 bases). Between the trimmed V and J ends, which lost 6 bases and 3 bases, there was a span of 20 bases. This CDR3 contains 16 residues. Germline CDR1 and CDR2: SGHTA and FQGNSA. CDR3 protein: CASRLPGRGLDTEAFF. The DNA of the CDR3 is TGTGCCAGCAGATTACCCGGAAGGGGGTTAGACACTGAAGCTTTCTTT. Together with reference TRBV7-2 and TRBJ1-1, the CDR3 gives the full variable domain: GAGVSQSPSNKVTEKGKDVELRCDPISGHTALYWYRQSLGQGLEFLIYFQGNSAPDKSGLPSDRFSAERTGGSVSTLTIQRTQQEDSAVYLCASRLPGRGLDTEAFFGQGTRLTVV.

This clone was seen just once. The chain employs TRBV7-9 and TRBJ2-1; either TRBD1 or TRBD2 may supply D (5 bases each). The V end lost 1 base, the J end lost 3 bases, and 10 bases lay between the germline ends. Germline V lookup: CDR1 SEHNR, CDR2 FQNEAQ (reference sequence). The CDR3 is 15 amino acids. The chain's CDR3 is CASSLVVGVYNEQFF. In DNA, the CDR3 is TGTGCCAGCAGCTTAGTTGTGGGGGTCTACAATGAGCAGTTCTTC. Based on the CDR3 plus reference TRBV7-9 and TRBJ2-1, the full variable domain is DTGVSQNPRHKITKRGQNVTFRCDPISEHNRLYWYRQTLGQGPEFLTYFQNEAQLEKSRLLSDRFSAERPKGSFSTLEIQRTEQGDSAMYLCASSLVVGVYNEQFFGPGTRLTVL.

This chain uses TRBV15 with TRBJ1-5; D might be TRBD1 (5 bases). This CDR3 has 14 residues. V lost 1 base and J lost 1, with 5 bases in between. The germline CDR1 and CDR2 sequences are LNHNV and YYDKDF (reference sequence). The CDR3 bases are TGTGCCACCAGCAGAGGGGACAGCAATCAGCCCCAGCATTTT. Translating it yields CATSRGDSNQPQHF.

CDR3 residues: CASASGWGLTEAFF. The DNA of the CDR3 is TGTGCCAGCGCTAGCGGGTGGGGTCTTACTGAAGCTTTCTTT. The genes are TRBV27 and TRBJ1-1; D unclear. This CDR3 is built from 14 residues. Germline loops: CDR1 MNHEY, CDR2 SMNVEV (reference sequence). V was shortened by 8 bases and J by 5 bases, with 18 bases between the two germline ends.

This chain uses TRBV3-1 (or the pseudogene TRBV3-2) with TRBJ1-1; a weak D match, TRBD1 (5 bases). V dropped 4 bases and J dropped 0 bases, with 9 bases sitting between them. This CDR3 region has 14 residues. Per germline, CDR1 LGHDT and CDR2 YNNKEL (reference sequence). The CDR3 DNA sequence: TGTGCCAGCAGCCGGGGGGAGGTGAACACTGAAGCTTTCTTT. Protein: CASSRGEVNTEAFF.

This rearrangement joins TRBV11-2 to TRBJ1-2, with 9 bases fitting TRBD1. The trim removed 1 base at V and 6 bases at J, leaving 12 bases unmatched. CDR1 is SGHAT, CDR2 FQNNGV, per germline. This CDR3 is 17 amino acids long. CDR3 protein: CASSLAIGTGKDDGYTF. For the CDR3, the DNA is TGTGCCAGCAGCTTAGCTATCGGGACAGGGAAGGACGATGGCTACACCTTC.

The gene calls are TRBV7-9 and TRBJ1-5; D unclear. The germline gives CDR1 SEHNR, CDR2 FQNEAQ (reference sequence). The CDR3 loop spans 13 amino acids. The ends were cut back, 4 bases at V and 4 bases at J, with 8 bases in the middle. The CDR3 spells CASSSQKNQPQHF. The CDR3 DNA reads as TGTGCCAGCAGCTCCCAGAAGAATCAGCCCCAGCATTTT.

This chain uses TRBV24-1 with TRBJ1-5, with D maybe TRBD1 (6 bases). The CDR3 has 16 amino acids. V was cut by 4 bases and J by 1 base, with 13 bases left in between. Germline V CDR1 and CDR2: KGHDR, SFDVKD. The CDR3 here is CATSDHTRGSNQPQHF. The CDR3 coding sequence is TGTGCCACCAGTGACCATACCAGGGGCAGCAATCAGCCCCAGCATTTT.

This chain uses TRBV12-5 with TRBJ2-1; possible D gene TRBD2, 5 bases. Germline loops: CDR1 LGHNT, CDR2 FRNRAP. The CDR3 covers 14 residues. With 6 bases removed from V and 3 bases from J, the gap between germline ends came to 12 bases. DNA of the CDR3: TGTGCTAGTGGGTCCGGACTTAACTACAATGAGCAGTTCTTC. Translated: CASGSGLNYNEQFF.

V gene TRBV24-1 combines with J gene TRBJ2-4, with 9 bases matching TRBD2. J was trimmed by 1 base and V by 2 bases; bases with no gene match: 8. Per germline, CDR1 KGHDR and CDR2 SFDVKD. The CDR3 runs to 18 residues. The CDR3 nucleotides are TGTGCCACCAGTGATTCCCGAGGCGGGGGGGCCGCCAAAAACATTCAGTACTTC. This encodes CATSDSRGGGAAKNIQYF.

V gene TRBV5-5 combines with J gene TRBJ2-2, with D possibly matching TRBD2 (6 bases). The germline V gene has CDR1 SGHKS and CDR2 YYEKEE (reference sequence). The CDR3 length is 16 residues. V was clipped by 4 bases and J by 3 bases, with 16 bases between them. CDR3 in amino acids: CASSLLGGSDTGELFF. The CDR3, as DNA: TGTGCCAGCAGCCTTCTTGGGGGGTCGGACACCGGGGAGCTGTTTTTT.

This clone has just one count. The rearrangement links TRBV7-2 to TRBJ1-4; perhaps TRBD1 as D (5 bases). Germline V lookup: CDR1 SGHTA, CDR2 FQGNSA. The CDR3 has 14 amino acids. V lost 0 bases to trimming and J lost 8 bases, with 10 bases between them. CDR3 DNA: TGTGCCAGCAGCTTAGCTCAGGGTGGGGAAAAACTGTTTTTT. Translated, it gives CASSLAQGGEKLFF.

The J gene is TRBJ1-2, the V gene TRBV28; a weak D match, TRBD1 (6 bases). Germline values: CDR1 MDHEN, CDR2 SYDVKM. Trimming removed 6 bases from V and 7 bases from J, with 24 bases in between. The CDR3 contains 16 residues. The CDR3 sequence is CASSPPPDRRGRGYTF. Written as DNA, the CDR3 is TGTGCCAGCAGCCCCCCCCCGGACAGACGAGGCCGTGGCTACACCTTC.

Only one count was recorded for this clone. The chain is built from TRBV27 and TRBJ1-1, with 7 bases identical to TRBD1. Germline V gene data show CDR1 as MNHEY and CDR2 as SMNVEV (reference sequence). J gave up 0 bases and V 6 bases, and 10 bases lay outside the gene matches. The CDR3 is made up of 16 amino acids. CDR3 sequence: CASSLTTGAVNTEAFF. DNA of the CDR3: TGTGCCAGCAGCCTAACTACAGGGGCTGTGAACACTGAAGCTTTCTTT.

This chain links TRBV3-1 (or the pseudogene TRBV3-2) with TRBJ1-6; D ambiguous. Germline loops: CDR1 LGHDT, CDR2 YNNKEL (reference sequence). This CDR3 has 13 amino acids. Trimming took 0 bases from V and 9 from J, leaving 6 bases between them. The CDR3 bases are TGTGCCAGCAGCCAAGAATCGAGTTCACCCCTCCACTTT. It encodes CASSQESSSPLHF.